This TCR beta chain was retrieved from a study of cytomegalovirus exposure and HLA in healthy donors. Primers: 60 Vbeta forward and 13 Jbeta reverse. Sequencing used immunoSEQ multiplex PCR; TCRdb keeps in-frame clones, though not all of them. The sample includes approximately 140,000 clones, roughly 66% of them seen just once. Sequences were obtained from PBMCs. The receptor was derived from a woman aged 60 to 75 in good health and CMV-seronegative.

CDR3 amino acids: CASSLDGGARRETQYF. The CDR3 bases are TGTGCCAGCAGCTTAGATGGGGGGGCGCGAAGGGAGACCCAGTACTTC. The chain combines TRBV11-2 with TRBJ2-5; perhaps TRBD2 as D (7 bases). The V gene's germline CDR1 is SGHAT and CDR2 FQNNGV. Deletions cut 0 bases from V and 5 bases from J, with 16 bases between. There are 16 residues in the CDR3.